This T cell receptor (beta chain) was obtained from a study of response to subunit inactivated influenza vaccine. TCRdb reanalysed the RT-PCR reads using MiXCR and keeps one entry per CDR3 protein. Of 500,000 to 550,000 distinct CDR3 sequences in the sample, under 30% are singletons; the top ten hold 2.5% to 3%. This clonotype was seen only a few times. The antigen is undetermined. Regarding the study as a whole: Few new T cells, the authors suggested, are recruited by each seasonal influenza vaccination.

Per germline, CDR1 ENHRY and CDR2 SYGVKD. This CDR3 is 14 amino acids long. V was clipped by 10 bases and J by 0 bases, with 13 bases between them. The data also belong to a second study, concerning T cells expressing NK-cell markers. Per that paper: Beta-chain TCR cDNA was generated via 5'RACE template switching with UMIs. The study found these clonotypes also leading the CD3+CD56-NKG2C+ fraction in four donors.

The sample in question was CD4+ T cells sorted from PBMCs, obtained 11 to 12 days after vaccination. This clonotype was obtained from a man over 45 who received an inactivated influenza vaccine. This chain joins TRBV10-3 and TRBJ1-5; no definite D call. As DNA, the CDR3 is TGTGCCACCACCAGGCAGTTTAGCAATCAGCCCCAGCATTTT. It is translated as CATTRQFSNQPQHF.